These T cell receptor beta chains were read from a single sample in a study of blood T cell repertoires in COVID-19. Here immunoSEQ multiplex PCR was the method, and the copy in TCRdb shows in-frame clones only, minus some. The data contain approximately 200,000 clones, around 81% of them singletons. The sample taken for sequencing was peripheral blood. The receptors here all came from a woman aged 60 to 75 with acute or convalescent COVID-19. Both conserved end residues are part of each CDR3. D genes are given only for firm matches. Size is stated for part of the rows, as once, few or many counts, or as a class when the clone is expanded.

J gene	V gene	clone size	D gene	CDR3 DNA	CDR3 protein
TRBJ1-4	TRBV28	NA	NA	TGTGCCAGCAGCAGGGGAAACATATGGATTGAAAAACTGTTTTTT	CASSRGNIWIEKLFF
TRBJ2-1	TRBV6-5	once	NA	TGTGCCAGCAGCGAGGTTATTGAGCAGTTCTTC	CASSEVIEQFF
TRBJ1-3	TRBV18	NA	NA	TGTGCCAGCTCACCGGGGAGGAACTCTGGAAACACCATATATTTT	CASSPGRNSGNTIYF
TRBJ1-2	TRBV19	NA	NA	TGTGCCAGTGAAAATGCAGGGATTGCTTATGGCTACACCTTC	CASENAGIAYGYTF
TRBJ1-2	TRBV6-5	NA	NA	TGTGCCAGCAGAATGAGCGGGGGCTACACCTTC	CASRMSGGYTF
TRBJ1-6	TRBV6-5	NA	NA	TGTGCCAGCAGCGGGACATTAGATAATTCACCCCTCCACTTT	CASSGTLDNSPLHF
TRBJ2-2	TRBV7-2	NA	TRBD1	TGTGCCAGCAGCCAGTGGACAGGGGGCGCGTCCGGGGAGCTGTTTTTT	CASSQWTGGASGELFF
TRBJ2-4	TRBV3-1/TRBV3-2	NA	NA	TGTGCCAGCAGCCAAGGTCTAGTCCACGAGTCCAAAAACATTCAGTACTTC	CASSQGLVHESKNIQYF
TRBJ2-7	TRBV7-2	once	TRBD2	TGTGCCAGCAGCCTAACTAGCGACTACGAGCAGTACTTC	CASSLTSDYEQYF
TRBJ2-6	TRBV10-3	few	NA	TGTGCCATCCACATAACCGCGGGGGACAGGTCCCGTCCTGGGGCCAACGTCCTGACTTTC	CAIHITAGDRSRPGANVLTF
TRBJ2-2	TRBV2	few	NA	TGTGCCAGCAGTACACAGAACACCGGGGAGCTGTTTTTT	CASSTQNTGELFF
TRBJ1-2	TRBV28	once	NA	TGTGCCAGCACCTCAGGGACATCGGGCGGCTACACCTTC	CASTSGTSGGYTF
TRBJ2-1	TRBV18	few	TRBD2	TGTGCCAGCTCGCTACTAGCGGGGGGATCCAATGAGCAGTTCTTC	CASSLLAGGSNEQFF
TRBJ2-2	TRBV12-5	NA	NA	TGTGCTAGTGGTTTGGTCTCAGGGGCCGGGGAGCTGTTTTTT	CASGLVSGAGELFF